The 19 T cell receptor beta chains below come from one sample, sequenced in a study of blood T cells in healthy people across ages. A sample-barcoded 5' primer and a J-beta primer mix were used in a second PCR of about 7 to 12 cycles. TCRdb re-derived calls from the 5' RACE reads in MiXCR, one entry per CDR3 protein. The data show 1 million or so distinct CDR3 sequences, almost 25% seen once. These data were likewise used in another study, on T cells of mothers and their children.

Material for sequencing was blood. The origin of the receptors is a girl aged 2-15 years in good health.

The sample holds a few counts of this clonotype. J is TRBJ2-5 and V is TRBV4-1, with 10 bases identical to TRBD2. The CDR3 contains 16 residues. Germline V CDR1 and CDR2: MGHRA, YSYEKL. V lost 4 bases and J lost 2; bases outside the gene matches: 7. The CDR3 is CASSRGLASPQETQYF. CDR3 DNA: TGCGCCAGCAGCCGGGGACTAGCGTCTCCTCAAGAGACCCAGTACTTC.

The table lists this clonotype with a few counts. CDR3 protein: CASSLTSGGFDTQYF. CDR3 bases: TGTGCCAGCAGCTTAACTTCGGGGGGCTTTGATACGCAGTATTTT. The genes are TRBV7-3 and TRBJ2-3; TRBD2 is a possible D gene (7 bases). The CDR3 contains 15 residues. Germline values: CDR1 SGHTA, CDR2 FQGTGA. The germline V and J ends were trimmed by 0 bases and 6 bases, with 13 bases remaining between them.

This rearrangement joins TRBV5-6 to TRBJ2-7, with D maybe TRBD1 (6 bases). CDR1 is SGHDT and CDR2 is YYEEEE in the germline V gene. V was cut by 5 bases and J by 3 bases, with 15 bases left in between. This CDR3 comprises 14 residues. CDR3 region: CASRNTGTSYEQYF. The CDR3 nucleotides are TGTGCCAGCAGGAACACCGGGACAAGCTACGAGCAGTACTTC.

A single count supports this clonotype. A junction boundary mismatches the germline segment, possibly from a read error. CDR3 DNA sequence: TGTGCCAGCAGTGAATTCGGCGGCAGCCAGAACTTC. Protein sequence: CASSEFGGSQNF. The chain is built from TRBV25-1 and TRBJ2-1; D uncertain. The germline CDR1 and CDR2 sequences are MGHDK and SYGVNS. There are 12 residues in the CDR3.

Only one count was recorded for this clonotype. The CDR3 coding sequence is TGTGCCAGCTCTCTAAAGTTGGGGGGCGAGCAGTACTTC. Translating gives CASSLKLGGEQYF. The chain has TRBV6-5 and TRBJ2-5, with D tentatively TRBD2 (6 bases). Matching the DNA end better, TRBJ2-7 makes the J call doubtful. This CDR3 spans 13 amino acids. Germline V CDR1 and CDR2: MNHEY, SVGAGI.

This clonotype was seen a few times. This sequence joins TRBV5-6 and TRBJ2-1; D gene ambiguous. Germline V lookup: CDR1 SGHDT, CDR2 YYEEEE. CDR3 size: 15 residues. Trimming stripped 4 bases from V and 2 bases from J, with 13 bases between. The CDR3 sequence: CASSPVLVAYNEQFF. The CDR3 DNA sequence: TGTGCCAGCAGCCCCGTCTTAGTTGCCTACAATGAGCAGTTCTTC.

V is TRBV20-1 and J is TRBJ2-7; D is undetermined. The germline V gene has CDR1 DFQATT and CDR2 SNEGSKA (reference sequence). This CDR3 has 14 amino acids. Deletions cut 4 bases from V and 1 base from J, with 14 bases between. The CDR3 region is CSAIPKGSSYEQYF. CDR3 coding DNA: TGCAGTGCTATCCCTAAGGGATCGTCCTACGAGCAGTACTTC.

The rearrangement links TRBV6-5 to TRBJ2-5; a possible D gene is TRBD2 (7 bases). Per the germline V gene, CDR1 is MNHEY and CDR2 is SVGAGI. The length of the CDR3 is 14 residues. V lost 5 bases to trimming and J lost 4 bases, with 14 bases between them. The CDR3 region has the DNA TGTGCCAGCAGTCGAGGGGGGGCCGGAGAGACCCAGTACTTC. As protein: CASSRGGAGETQYF.

The chain joins TRBV19 to TRBJ2-1; D ambiguous. V lost 0 bases and J 10 bases, leaving 4 bases between the germline ends. This CDR3 has 11 residues. Germline CDR1 LNHDA, CDR2 SQIVND (reference sequence). DNA for the CDR3: TGTGCCAGTAGTATAGACAGGGAGCAGTTCTTC. Its translation is CASSIDREQFF.

The genes are TRBV10-3 and TRBJ2-1, with D uncertain. CDR1 and CDR2 (germline): ENHRY, SYGVKD. Trimming took 3 bases from V and 3 from J, leaving 9 bases between them. CDR3 length equals 14 residues. Here the CDR3 DNA reads TGTGCCATCAGTGATACACGAGGCTACAATGAGCAGTTCTTC. This sequence encodes CAISDTRGYNEQFF.

The J gene is TRBJ2-5, the V gene TRBV28, with TRBD1 matching over 7 bases. Trimming at V came to 5 bases and at J to 5 bases, leaving 11 bases not matched to a gene. CDR1 and CDR2 (germline): MDHEN, SYDVKM. The CDR3 length is 15 residues. The CDR3 nucleotides are TGTGCCAGCAGTCAATCACAGGGGTGGTGGGAGACCCAGTACTTC. As protein: CASSQSQGWWETQYF.

The chain combines TRBV5-1 with TRBJ1-5; possible D gene TRBD1, 5 bases. In germline, CDR1 is SGHRS, CDR2 YFSETQ. Trimming pared 5 bases from V and 0 bases from J, leaving 12 bases between. The CDR3 covers 15 residues. For the CDR3, the DNA is TGCGCCAGCAGGGAGACAGAGTATAGCAATCAGCCCCAGCATTTT. Encoded protein: CASRETEYSNQPQHF.

This chain links TRBV11-1 with TRBJ2-5, with 10 nucleotides matching TRBD2. The assigned J gene may be wrong: the sequence end matches TRBJ2-1 better. Germline CDR1 is SGHAT and CDR2 is FQDESV (reference sequence). CDR3 size: 15 residues. The DNA of the CDR3 is TGTGCCAGCGGAAAAGCGGGAGGGCCGGTAGGTGAGCAGTTCTTC. Amino acids: CASGKAGGPVGEQFF.

This chain uses TRBV27 with TRBJ2-1; D unresolved. CDR1 is MNHEY, CDR2 SMNVEV, per germline (reference sequence). Between the trimmed V and J ends, which lost 6 bases and 0 bases, there was a span of 15 bases. The CDR3 consists of 16 residues. CDR3 sequence reads: CASRTPTAYSYNEQFF. DNA for the CDR3: TGTGCCAGCAGGACCCCGACGGCCTACTCCTACAATGAGCAGTTCTTC.

The CDR3 reads CATSKEPMNTEAFF. DNA for the CDR3: TGTGCCACCAGCAAGGAACCTATGAACACTGAAGCTTTCTTT. This chain connects TRBV15 to TRBJ1-1; D call uncertain. V shed 4 bases and J shed 0 bases, with 9 bases lying between them. The germline V gene encodes CDR1 LNHNV and CDR2 YYDKDF (reference sequence). The CDR3 runs to 14 residues.

This clonotype was observed a few times. A junction boundary mismatches the germline segment, possibly from a read error. The chain couples TRBV12-3 or TRBV12-4 to TRBJ1-5; no reliable D call. The CDR3 runs to 16 residues. This CDR3 is CASSLGGSGWNQPQHF. The CDR3 nucleotides are TGCGCCAGCAGTTTAGGTGGCTCTGGGTGGAATCAGCCCCAGCATTTT.

The chain carries TRBV7-3 and TRBJ2-1; 12 bases line up with TRBD2. Germline CDR1 reads SGHTA; CDR2 reads FQGTGA. CDR3 length: 18 residues. The trim removed 5 bases at V and 2 bases at J, leaving 10 bases unmatched. CDR3 loop: CASSSLGLAGSTYNEQFF. DNA of the CDR3: TGTGCCAGCAGCAGCTTGGGACTAGCGGGCTCAACCTACAATGAGCAGTTCTTC. The full variable domain, rest sourced from reference TRBV7-3 and TRBJ2-1, is GAGVSQTPSNKVTEKGKYVELRCDPISGHTALYWYRQSLGQGPEFLIYFQGTGAADDSGLPNDRFFAVRPEGSVSTLKIQRTERGDSAVYLCASSSLGLAGSTYNEQFFGPGTRLTVL.

This clonotype was observed at least ten times. V gene TRBV6-5 combines with J gene TRBJ1-4; D might be TRBD1 (6 bases). The CDR3 runs 14 residues. CDR1 is MNHEY, CDR2 SVGAGI, per germline. V was cut by 4 bases and J by 4 bases, with 10 bases left in between. The CDR3 region has the DNA TGTGCCAGCAGTTTGGAGGGGGATAATGAAAAACTGTTTTTT. Protein product: CASSLEGDNEKLFF.

This clonotype was recorded at least ten times. This chain links TRBV10-2 with TRBJ1-5, with D maybe TRBD1 (5 bases). Between the trimmed V and J ends, which lost 3 bases and 6 bases, there was a span of 9 bases. The germline CDR1 and CDR2 sequences are WSHSY and SAAADI. This CDR3 comprises 13 residues. CDR3 residues: CASSEGGVQPQHF. For the CDR3, the DNA is TGCGCCAGCAGTGAAGGAGGGGTTCAGCCCCAGCATTTT.